This TCR beta chain was profiled in a study of T cell responses to AZD1222 COVID-19 vaccine. Generated by immunoSEQ multiplex PCR, the TCRdb table keeps only in-frame clones and is missing some. This sample carries roughly 150,000 clones, 91% of them seen once, and the ten largest clones take 1% to 1.5%. A word on this clone: Its antigen is still unknown.

This CDR3 has 14 amino acids. The V end lost 2 bases, the J end lost 8 bases, and 15 bases lay between the germline ends. Germline assignment: CDR1 KGHSH and CDR2 LQKENI. Broader study findings: The study identified only a handful of AZD1222 recipients as seropositive at baseline. The donors showed a predominance of white British ancestry and of females, with possible underestimation of clonal diversity. Two doses of AZD1222 preceded a rise in Spike-specific TCR breadth and depth. All repertoire sampling was performed exclusively after the peak T cell response.

This chain connects TRBV18 to TRBJ1-1; D is uncertain. Sequenced material: peripheral blood, taken 28 days after the second AZD1222 dose. The receptor's source is an adult who received the AZD1222 COVID-19 vaccine. The CDR3 loop reads CASSPEERSLEAFF. CDR3 nucleotide sequence: TGTGCCAGCTCACCAGAAGAGCGATCTTTGGAAGCTTTCTTT.